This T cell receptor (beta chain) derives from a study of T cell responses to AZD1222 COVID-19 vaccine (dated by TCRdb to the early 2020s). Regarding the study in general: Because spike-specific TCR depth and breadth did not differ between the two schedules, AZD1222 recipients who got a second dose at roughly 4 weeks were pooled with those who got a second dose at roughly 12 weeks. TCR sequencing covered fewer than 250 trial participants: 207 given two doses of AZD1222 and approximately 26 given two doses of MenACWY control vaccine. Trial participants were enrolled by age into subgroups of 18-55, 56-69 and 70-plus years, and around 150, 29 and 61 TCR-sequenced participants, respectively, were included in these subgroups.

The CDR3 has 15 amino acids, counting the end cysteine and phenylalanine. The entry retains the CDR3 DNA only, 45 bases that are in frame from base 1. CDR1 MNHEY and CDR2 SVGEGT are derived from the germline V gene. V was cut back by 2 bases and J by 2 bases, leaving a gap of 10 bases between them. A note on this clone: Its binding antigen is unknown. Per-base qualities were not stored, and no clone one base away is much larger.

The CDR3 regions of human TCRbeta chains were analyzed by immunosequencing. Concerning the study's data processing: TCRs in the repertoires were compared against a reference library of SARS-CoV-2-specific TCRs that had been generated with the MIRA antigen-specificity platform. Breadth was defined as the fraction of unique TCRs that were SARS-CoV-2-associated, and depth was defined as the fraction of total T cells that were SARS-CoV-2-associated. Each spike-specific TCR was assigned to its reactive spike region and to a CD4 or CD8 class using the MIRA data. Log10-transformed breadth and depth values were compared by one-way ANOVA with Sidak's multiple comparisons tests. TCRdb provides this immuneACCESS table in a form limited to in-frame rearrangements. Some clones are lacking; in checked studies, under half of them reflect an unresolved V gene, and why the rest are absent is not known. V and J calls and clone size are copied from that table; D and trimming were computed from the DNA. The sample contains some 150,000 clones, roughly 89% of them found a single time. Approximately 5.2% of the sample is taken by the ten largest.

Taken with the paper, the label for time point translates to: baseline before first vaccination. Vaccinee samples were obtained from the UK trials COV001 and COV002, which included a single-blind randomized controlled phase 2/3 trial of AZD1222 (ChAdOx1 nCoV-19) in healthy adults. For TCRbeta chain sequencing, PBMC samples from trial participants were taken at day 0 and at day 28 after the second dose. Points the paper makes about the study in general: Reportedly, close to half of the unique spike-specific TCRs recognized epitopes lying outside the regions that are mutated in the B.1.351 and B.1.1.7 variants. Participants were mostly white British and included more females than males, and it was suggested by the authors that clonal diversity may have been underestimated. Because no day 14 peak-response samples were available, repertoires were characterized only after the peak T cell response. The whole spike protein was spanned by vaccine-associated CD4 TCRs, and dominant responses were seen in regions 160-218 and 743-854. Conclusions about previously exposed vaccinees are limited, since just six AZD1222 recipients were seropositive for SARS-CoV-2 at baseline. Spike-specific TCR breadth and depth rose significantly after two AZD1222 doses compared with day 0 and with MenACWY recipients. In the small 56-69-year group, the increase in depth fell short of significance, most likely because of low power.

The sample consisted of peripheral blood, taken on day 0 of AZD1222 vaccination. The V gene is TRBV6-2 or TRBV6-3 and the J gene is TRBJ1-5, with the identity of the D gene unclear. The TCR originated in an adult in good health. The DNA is TGTGCCAGCAGTTACGAAGGAGTAGGCAATCAGCCCCAGCATTTT. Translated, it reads CASSYEGVGNQPQHF.